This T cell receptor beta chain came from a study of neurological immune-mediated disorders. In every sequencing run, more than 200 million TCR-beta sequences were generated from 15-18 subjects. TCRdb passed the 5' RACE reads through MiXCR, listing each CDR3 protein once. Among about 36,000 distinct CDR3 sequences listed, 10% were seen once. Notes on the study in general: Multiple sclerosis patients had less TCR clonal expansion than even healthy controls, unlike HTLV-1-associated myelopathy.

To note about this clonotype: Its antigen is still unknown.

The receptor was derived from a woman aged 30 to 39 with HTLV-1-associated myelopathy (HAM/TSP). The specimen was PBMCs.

CDR3 sequence reads: CASSERWHLSDEQFF. In DNA, the CDR3 is TGTGCCAGCAGCGAAAGGTGGCACCTCTCCGATGAGCAGTTCTTC. V usage is TRBV14 and J usage is TRBJ2-1; no firm D call. Germline V gives CDR1 SGHDN, CDR2 FVKESK. V lost 5 bases to trimming and J lost 8 bases, with 19 bases between them. The CDR3 extends over 15 amino acids.